The rows below give T cell receptor beta chains drawn from one sample of a study of regulatory and conventional T cells in breast cancer. MiXCR, applied by TCRdb to the PCR reads, yields one record per CDR3 protein. Of around 16,000 distinct CDR3 sequences detected, around 30% appear once; the ten largest clones hold less than 2%. The sample taken for sequencing was conventional T cells from blood. These receptors were obtained from a female donor in good health. Both conserved end residues are part of each CDR3. The D gene is left open where the match is weak. Only part of the rows carry a size: once, few, many, or a class if the clone is expanded.

D gene	V gene	J gene	clone size	CDR3 DNA	CDR3 protein
NA	TRBV4-3	TRBJ2-1	NA	TGCGCCAGCAGCCAATCGGAAGGGCGATCCTACAATGAGCAGTTCTTC	CASSQSEGRSYNEQFF
TRBD1	TRBV5-5	TRBJ2-7	many	TGTGCCAGCAGCTTGGGACAGGGAGACGAGCAGTACTTC	CASSLGQGDEQYF
TRBD2	TRBV10-3	TRBJ2-1	NA	TGTGCCAGCCTCCCCTCCGGGGGGTGGGAGCAGTTCTTC	CASLPSGGWEQFF
TRBD1	TRBV5-1	TRBJ2-4	medium-sized	TGCGCCAGCAGTTGGGACAGGACAAACATTCAGTACTTC	CASSWDRTNIQYF
TRBD2	TRBV7-2	TRBJ2-1	few	TGTGCCAGCAGCTTAGTCGGGAGGGACAATGAGCAGTTCTTC	CASSLVGRDNEQFF
NA	TRBV4-3	TRBJ1-5	few	TGCGCCAGCAGCCAAGATTTACAAAGAGGCAATCAGCCCCAGCATTTT	CASSQDLQRGNQPQHF
TRBD2	TRBV19	TRBJ2-7	many	TGTGCCAGTAGGGTCTCACTAGCGCACGAGCAGTACTTC	CASRVSLAHEQYF
NA	TRBV4-1	TRBJ1-2	NA	TGCGCCAGCAGCCAAGTTTCGGTTACAGGGCGAGGAGGCTATGGCTACACCTTC	CASSQVSVTGRGGYGYTF
TRBD1	TRBV27	TRBJ2-5	few	TGTGCCAGCAGTTTGGGACAGGTTGCCCGAGAGACCCAGTACTTC	CASSLGQVARETQYF
NA	TRBV5-1	TRBJ2-2	NA	TGCGCCAGCAGCTTGGGACCACCCGGATCACCGAACACCGGGGAGCTGTTTTTT	CASSLGPPGSPNTGELFF
TRBD1	TRBV20-1	TRBJ1-5	NA	TGCAGTGCTGACACCGGGACAGCGGATCAGCCCCAGCATTTT	CSADTGTADQPQHF